The clone carrying this TCR beta chain was detected only once. There are 15 residues in the CDR3. V lost 5 bases and J lost 8; bases outside the gene matches: 10. Germline CDR1 and CDR2: KGHSH and LQKENI. Recruits, aged roughly 18 to 90 years, lived in about two dozen US areas. Participant reports of clinical history set cohort assignment. Authors' analysis steps: Researchers report that nucleated cell counts were estimated from reference gene primer amplification. Produced via immunoSEQ multiplex PCR; TCRdb's table is partial and in-frame only. V and J calls plus clone size are reproduced from that table; the DNA served to infer D and trimming. Of roughly 320,000 clones listed, more than 75% were seen once; the top ten hold roughly 4.5%. This record comes from a study of blood T cell repertoires in COVID-19. The overall study: The United States, Italy and Spain provided the acute and convalescent COVID-19 samples.

J is TRBJ1-4 and V is TRBV18; the match to TRBD1 covers 8 bases. The sequenced sample consisted of PBMCs or T cells enriched from blood (not recorded which). This clonotype was obtained from a man aged 30-40 years who had recovered from COVID-19. The CDR3 bases are TGTGCCAGCTCAGGACCCGGGACAGGCGGCGAAAAACTGTTTTTT. Translation gives CASSGPGTGGEKLFF.